The clone carrying this T cell receptor beta chain was counted ten times or more. No antigen is known for it. Time point of the sample: persistent/refractory GD, antithyroid drugs over 5 years with positive TRAb. From PBMCs, RNA was extracted and then used to make the TCR library. The authors diagnosed Graves' disease using American Thyroid Association guidelines. The CDR3 totals 14 residues. Trimming took 5 bases from V and 10 from J; bases not matched to a gene: 9. Germline V gene sequence: CDR1 MDHEN, CDR2 SYDVKM. The entry originates in a study of regulatory T cells in long-lasting Graves disease. Study findings and constraints: Authors noted too few samples as a limitation. New patients shared fewer public clonotypes (around 970) than persistent patients did (around 3,000). Examination was confined to peripheral blood, excluding thyroid tissue.

Library construction for TCR beta used iRepertoire HTBI primers and Arm-PCR of CDR3 regions. TCRdb reprocessed the multiplex PCR reads with MiXCR, giving one entry per CDR3 protein. Of some 330,000 distinct CDR3 sequences in the sample, roughly 20% were seen once. The sequencing used peripheral blood mononuclear cells (PBMCs), collected when the disease was refractory, from a patient treated with antithyroid drugs. This chain connects TRBV28 to TRBJ2-2, with 8 bases aligning to TRBD2. The clonotype originates from a woman between 40 and 55 years old with Graves disease. The chain's CDR3 is CASSRVAGREELFF. The CDR3, as DNA: TGTGCCAGCAGTCGGGTAGCGGGGCGTGAGGAGCTGTTTTTT.